These T cell receptor beta chains were read from a single sample in a study of cytomegalovirus exposure and HLA in healthy donors. Clones were read by immunoSEQ multiplex PCR, and TCRdb kept only the in-frame ones, dropping some. Of around 98,000 clones detected, over 75% appear once; the ten largest clones hold approximately 6.3%. Sequenced sample: PBMCs. Every receptor here comes from a man younger than 30 in good health and CMV-seropositive. Both conserved end residues are part of each CDR3. Fields, in order: clone size, V gene, J gene, D gene, CDR3 protein, CDR3 DNA. The D gene is left open where the match is weak. Clone size is not always given. Where it is, it says once, few, many or a class for expanded clones.

>-|TRBV6-6|TRBJ1-2|-
CASSYTEYGYTF
TGTGCCAGCAGTTACACCGAGTATGGCTACACCTTC
>-|TRBV15|TRBJ1-1|-
CATSMTGALNTEAFF
TGTGCCACCAGCATGACAGGCGCCTTGAACACTGAAGCTTTCTTT
>-|TRBV28|TRBJ1-2|TRBD1
CASSLGQGFNYGYTF
TGTGCCAGCAGTCTCGGACAGGGGTTTAACTATGGCTACACCTTC
>-|TRBV6-6|TRBJ1-5|TRBD1
CASSLDRGSVNQPQHF
TGTGCCAGCAGTTTGGACAGGGGGTCAGTCAATCAGCCCCAGCATTTT
>-|TRBV15|TRBJ2-1|-
CATSRDFQTAGEQFF
TGTGCCACCAGCAGAGATTTCCAAACCGCGGGGGAGCAGTTCTTC
>-|TRBV7-9|TRBJ2-7|-
CASSDLRESYEQYF
TGTGCCAGCAGCGACCTCAGGGAATCCTACGAGCAGTACTTC
>-|TRBV29-1|TRBJ2-1|-
CSVEDGFYAGGYNEQFF
TGCAGCGTTGAAGACGGTTTTTATGCGGGTGGTTACAATGAGCAGTTCTTC
>-|TRBV7-3|TRBJ1-2|TRBD1
CASSPTQGAGQNGYTF
TGTGCCAGCAGCCCCACACAGGGGGCGGGACAGAATGGCTACACCTTC
>-|TRBV19|TRBJ2-7|TRBD1
CASSEQGFYEQYF
TGTGCCAGTAGTGAACAGGGGTTCTACGAGCAGTACTTC
>-|TRBV4-1|TRBJ1-1|-
CASSHGGLLNTEAFF
TGCGCCAGCAGCCATGGGGGACTACTGAACACTGAAGCTTTCTTT
>-|TRBV28|TRBJ2-7|TRBD1
CASSSRTGGYVEQYF
TGTGCCAGCAGTTCGAGGACAGGGGGCTATGTAGAGCAGTACTTC
>once|TRBV7-9|TRBJ1-2|-
CASSLQEIYGYTF
TGTGCCAGCAGCCTACAGGAGATTTATGGCTACACCTTC
>-|TRBV7-9|TRBJ1-5|-
CASRGPGPQPQHF
TGTGCCAGCAGGGGTCCAGGTCCTCAGCCCCAGCATTTT
>-|TRBV10-3|TRBJ2-7|TRBD1
CATKRDRERLGQYF
TGTGCCACGAAGAGGGACAGGGAAAGGTTGGGGCAGTACTTC
>-|TRBV5-6|TRBJ1-2|TRBD1
CASSAGQGSGYTF
TGTGCCAGCAGCGCCGGACAGGGGTCGGGCTACACCTTC
>-|TRBV5-6|TRBJ2-1|TRBD2
CASSNGLAGHYNEQFF
TGTGCCAGCAGCAACGGACTAGCGGGACATTACAATGAGCAGTTCTTC
>-|TRBV27|TRBJ2-3|TRBD2
CASSLISGRASTDTQYF
TGTGCCAGCAGTTTAATTAGCGGGAGGGCCTCCACAGATACGCAGTATTTT
>-|TRBV7-7|TRBJ2-7|TRBD2
CASLGFEREVFGYEQYF
TGTGCCAGCCTAGGGTTTGAGCGGGAGGTGTTCGGGTACGAGCAGTACTTC
>-|TRBV9|TRBJ2-7|-
CASSVGVSEQYF
TGTGCCAGCAGCGTAGGAGTTTCCGAGCAGTACTTC
>-|TRBV5-5|TRBJ2-7|TRBD1
CASSTGQGAYEQYF
TGTGCCAGCAGTACCGGACAGGGGGCTTACGAGCAGTACTTC
>-|TRBV4-3|TRBJ2-7|-
CASSQSRSRGEQYF
TGCGCCAGCAGCCAATCCCGGTCCCGCGGCGAGCAGTACTTC
>-|TRBV15|TRBJ1-6|-
CATSRFRVSPLHF
TGTGCCACCAGCAGGTTCAGGGTCTCACCCCTCCACTTT
>-|TRBV7-2|TRBJ2-3|TRBD1
CASSLGQGADTQYF
TGTGCCAGCAGCTTAGGACAGGGGGCAGATACGCAGTATTTT
>-|TRBV5-4|TRBJ2-3|TRBD1
CASSSWTGASDTQYF
TGTGCCAGCAGCTCTTGGACAGGGGCCTCAGATACGCAGTATTTT
>-|TRBV27|TRBJ2-7|-
CASAVSSYEQYF
TGTGCCAGCGCCGTCAGCTCCTACGAGCAGTACTTC
>-|TRBV6-5|TRBJ2-2|-
CASSYSGGVGGELFF
TGTGCCAGCAGTTACTCTGGCGGGGTGGGCGGGGAGCTGTTTTTT
>-|TRBV13|TRBJ2-3|-
CASSLAADTQYF
TGTGCCAGCAGCTTAGCGGCAGATACGCAGTATTTT
>-|TRBV6-6|TRBJ2-5|-
CASSFRDQETQYF
TGTGCCAGCAGTTTCCGGGACCAAGAGACCCAGTACTTC
>-|TRBV9|TRBJ1-3|-
CASSPKGRDRRNTIYF
TGTGCCAGCAGCCCAAAAGGACGTGACAGACGAAACACCATATATTTT
>-|TRBV9|TRBJ2-6|TRBD2
CASNDPGLAGSGANVLTF
TGTGCCAGCAACGACCCGGGACTAGCGGGATCTGGGGCCAACGTCCTGACTTTC
>once|TRBV6-5|TRBJ2-7|TRBD1
CASSRLTGDGDEQYF
TGTGCCAGCAGTCGCCTGACAGGGGATGGGGACGAGCAGTACTTC
>-|TRBV7-2|TRBJ1-2|TRBD1
CASSLATGRNYGYTF
TGTGCCAGCAGCTTAGCGACAGGGCGTAACTATGGCTACACCTTC
>-|TRBV11-2|TRBJ2-1|TRBD2
CASRGLADYNEQFF
TGTGCCAGCAGGGGACTAGCAGATTACAATGAGCAGTTCTTC
>-|TRBV4-1|TRBJ2-3|-
CASSQVLAGSTDTQYF
TGCGCCAGCAGCCAAGTCCTGGCGGGGAGCACAGATACGCAGTATTTT
>-|TRBV5-1|TRBJ2-1|-
CASSSFTGNNNEQFF
TGCGCCAGCAGCTCTTTCACAGGGAACAACAATGAGCAGTTCTTC
>-|TRBV9|TRBJ1-1|-
CASSSQWGLNTEAFF
TGTGCCAGCAGCTCTCAATGGGGGCTAAACACTGAAGCTTTCTTT
>once|TRBV15|TRBJ2-5|TRBD2
CATSRGPPAGANQETQYF
TGTGCCACCAGCAGAGGGCCCCCAGCGGGGGCGAACCAAGAGACCCAGTACTTC
>-|TRBV4-1|TRBJ2-7|-
CASTFDDRVGGEQYF
TGCGCCAGCACTTTCGACGACAGGGTGGGAGGAGAGCAGTACTTC
>-|TRBV5-6|TRBJ1-5|-
CASSLLQGNQPQHF
TGTGCCAGCAGCTTGTTACAGGGAAATCAGCCCCAGCATTTT
>-|TRBV21-1|TRBJ1-5|-
CASSKADSGNQPQHF
TGTGCCAGCAGCAAAGCCGACAGTGGCAATCAGCCCCAGCATTTT
>few|TRBV27|TRBJ2-3|-
CASSEMAGGLDTQYF
TGTGCCAGCAGTGAAATGGCAGGGGGGCTGGATACGCAGTATTTT
>-|TRBV4-3|TRBJ2-2|-
CASSQVRGTNTGELFF
TGCGCCAGCAGCCAAGTGCGGGGTACGAACACCGGGGAGCTGTTTTTT
>-|TRBV7-9|TRBJ2-1|TRBD1
CASSLVQPGQGYNEQFF
TGTGCCAGCAGCTTAGTACAACCGGGACAGGGCTACAATGAGCAGTTCTTC